This T cell receptor (beta chain) was profiled in a study of blood T cell repertoires in COVID-19. As for the study in general: Acute and convalescent COVID-19 samples came from the United States, Italy and Spain.

V trimming: 5 bases; J trimming: 0 bases; junction bases outside the gene matches: 6. CDR1 is SGHAT, CDR2 FQNNGV, per germline. The CDR3 is made up of 17 amino acids. Per the original methods: Amplified reference gene primers provided the basis for estimating nucleated cell counts. Some clones are missing from TCRdb's copy, which holds only in-frame ones; the method was immunoSEQ multiplex PCR. The V and J calls and clone size come from that table; D and trimming were worked out from the DNA. The repertoire consists of about 480,000 clones, with approximately 89% occurring once and the leading ten covering over 0.7%.

Material for sequencing was peripheral blood. The clonotype comes from a man between 18 and 29 years old with COVID-19, enrolled during active disease. This chain uses TRBV11-2 with TRBJ2-3, with 12 bases identical to TRBD2. The CDR3 DNA follows: TGTGCCAGCAGCCCCTATCTAGCGGGGGGGAGCACAGATACGCAGTATTTT. The encoded protein is CASSPYLAGGSTDTQYF.